This passage covers 4 T cell receptor beta chains from one sample sequenced in a study of CD4 T cells in relation to SARS-CoV-2 and coronaviruses. Libraries were prepared by immunoSEQ multiplex PCR; TCRdb keeps only in-frame clonotypes and omits some of them. Of 60,000 to 65,000 clones listed, around 93% are singletons. The unexposed donors gave CD4+ T cells in about 2010-2019, prior to COVID-19. The sample was naive CD4+ T cells from PBMCs. Subset in this sample: naive CD4+ T cells isolated by negative enrichment. The receptors come from a human donor in good health.

In nucleotides, the CDR3 is TGCGCCAGCAGGGGCAGGGAAACCGGGGAGCTGTTTTTT. Translation: CASRGRETGELFF. The rearrangement uses TRBV10-1 and TRBJ2-2; D might be TRBD1 (5 bases). CDR1 WNHNN and CDR2 SYGVQD come from the germline V gene (reference sequence). With 6 bases removed from V and 5 bases from J, the gap between germline ends came to 10 bases. This CDR3 has 13 amino acids.

This chain uses TRBV11-2 with TRBJ2-6, with 7 bases aligning to TRBD1. CDR3 length equals 13 residues. Trimming cost V 5 bases and J 13 bases; bases outside gene matches: 8. CDR1 is SGHAT, CDR2 FQNNGV, per germline. This CDR3 is CASSPQQGEVLTF. The CDR3 nucleotides are TGTGCCAGCAGCCCACAGCAGGGGGAGGTCCTGACTTTC. Supplemented by reference TRBV11-2 and TRBJ2-6, the full variable domain reads EAGVAQSPRYKIIEKRQSVAFWCNPISGHATLYWYQQILGQGPKLLIQFQNNGVVDDSQLPKDRFSAERLKGVDSTLKIQPAKLEDSAVYLCASSPQQGEVLTFGAGSRLTVL.

The rearrangement joins TRBV23-1 to TRBJ2-4; tentatively, D is TRBD1 or TRBD2 (5 bases each). TRBV23-1 is recorded as an ORF, its role being uncertain. V was clipped by 7 bases and J by 2 bases, with 18 bases between them. The CDR3 is 16 residues long. CDR3 DNA sequence: TGCGCCAGCACAGCCCACCGGGACGTCTCCAAAAACATTCAGTACTTC. Amino acids: CASTAHRDVSKNIQYF.

This chain joins TRBV28 and TRBJ2-3; D call uncertain. Germline V gene lookup returns CDR1 MDHEN and CDR2 SYDVKM. The CDR3 is made up of 18 amino acids. Trimming left V 3 bases short and J 0 bases short, with 19 bases between. This CDR3 reads CASSLAAPPTKSTDTQYF. The CDR3 DNA is TGTGCCAGCAGTTTGGCCGCACCGCCGACCAAGAGCACAGATACGCAGTATTTT.